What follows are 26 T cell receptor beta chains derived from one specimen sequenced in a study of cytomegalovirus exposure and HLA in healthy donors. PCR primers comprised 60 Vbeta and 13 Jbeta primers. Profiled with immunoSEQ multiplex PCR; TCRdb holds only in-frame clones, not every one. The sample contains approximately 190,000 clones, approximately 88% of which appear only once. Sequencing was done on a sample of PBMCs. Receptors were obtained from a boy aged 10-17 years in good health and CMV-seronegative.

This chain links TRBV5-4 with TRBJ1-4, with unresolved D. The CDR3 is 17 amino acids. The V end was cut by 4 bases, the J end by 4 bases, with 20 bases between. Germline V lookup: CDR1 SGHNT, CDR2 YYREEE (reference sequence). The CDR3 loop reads CASSTDRDQTSNEKLFF. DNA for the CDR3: TGTGCCAGCAGCACCGACCGGGATCAAACGAGTAATGAAAAACTGTTTTTT.

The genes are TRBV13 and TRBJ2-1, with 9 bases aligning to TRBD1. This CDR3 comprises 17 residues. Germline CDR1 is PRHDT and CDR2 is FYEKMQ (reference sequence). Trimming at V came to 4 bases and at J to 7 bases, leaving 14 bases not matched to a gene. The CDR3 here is CASSSYADRGRVNEQFF. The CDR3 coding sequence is TGTGCCAGCAGCTCCTACGCGGACAGGGGCCGTGTTAATGAGCAGTTCTTC.

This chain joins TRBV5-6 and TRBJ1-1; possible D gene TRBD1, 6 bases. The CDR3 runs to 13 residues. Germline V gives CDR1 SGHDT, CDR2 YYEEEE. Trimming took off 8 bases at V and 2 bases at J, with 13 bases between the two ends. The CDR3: CASRDTLNTEAFF. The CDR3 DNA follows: TGTGCCAGTAGGGACACCCTAAACACTGAAGCTTTCTTT.

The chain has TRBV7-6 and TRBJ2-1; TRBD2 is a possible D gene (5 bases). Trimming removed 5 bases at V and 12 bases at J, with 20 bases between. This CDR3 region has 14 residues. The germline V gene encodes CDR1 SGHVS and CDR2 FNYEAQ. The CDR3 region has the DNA TGTGCCAGCAGCGCGACTATAATCCGCGAAGGGCAGTTCTTC. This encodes CASSATIIREGQFF.

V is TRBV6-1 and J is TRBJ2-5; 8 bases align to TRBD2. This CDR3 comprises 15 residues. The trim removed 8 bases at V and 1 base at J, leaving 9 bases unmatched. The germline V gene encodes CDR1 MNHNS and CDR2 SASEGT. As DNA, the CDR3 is TGTGCCAGCGAATTAACTAGCGGAGTCCAAGAGACCCAGTACTTC. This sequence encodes CASELTSGVQETQYF.

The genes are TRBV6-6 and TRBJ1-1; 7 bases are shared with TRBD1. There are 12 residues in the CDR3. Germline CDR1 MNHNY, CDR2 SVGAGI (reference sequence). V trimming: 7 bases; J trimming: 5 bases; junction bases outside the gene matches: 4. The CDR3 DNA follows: TGTGCCAGCATCCAGGGGGGAACTGAAGCTTTCTTT. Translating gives CASIQGGTEAFF.

For the CDR3, the DNA is TGTGCCACCCAGACTAGTTCCTACGAGCAGTACTTC. This gives the protein CATQTSSYEQYF. The V call is TRBV10-3, the J call TRBJ2-7; the D gene is possibly TRBD2 (6 bases). V was trimmed by 10 bases and J by 1 base, leaving 11 bases between them. The CDR3 extends over 12 amino acids. CDR1 is ENHRY, CDR2 SYGVKD, per germline.

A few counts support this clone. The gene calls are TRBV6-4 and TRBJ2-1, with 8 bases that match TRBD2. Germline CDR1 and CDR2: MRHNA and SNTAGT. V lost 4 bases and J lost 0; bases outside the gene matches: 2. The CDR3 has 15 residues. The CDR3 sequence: CASSASGSSYNEQFF. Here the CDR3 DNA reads TGTGCCAGCAGTGCAAGCGGGAGCTCCTACAATGAGCAGTTCTTC.

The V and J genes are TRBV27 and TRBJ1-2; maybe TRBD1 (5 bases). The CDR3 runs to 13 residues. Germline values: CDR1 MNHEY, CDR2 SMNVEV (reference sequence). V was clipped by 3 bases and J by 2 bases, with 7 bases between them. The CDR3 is CASSFSGNYGYTF. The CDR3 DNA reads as TGTGCCAGCAGTTTTTCAGGGAACTATGGCTACACCTTC.

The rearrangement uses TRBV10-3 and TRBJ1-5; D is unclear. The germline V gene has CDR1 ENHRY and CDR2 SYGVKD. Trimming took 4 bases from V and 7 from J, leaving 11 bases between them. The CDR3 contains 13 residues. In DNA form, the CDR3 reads TGTGCCATCAGTGGCGAGGTTCTGCAGCCCCAGCATTTT. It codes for CAISGEVLQPQHF.

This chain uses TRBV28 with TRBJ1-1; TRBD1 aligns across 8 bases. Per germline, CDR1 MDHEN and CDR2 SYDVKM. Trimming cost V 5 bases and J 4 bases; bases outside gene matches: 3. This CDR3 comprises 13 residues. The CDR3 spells CASSTRGPTEAFF. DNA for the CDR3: TGTGCCAGCAGTACCAGGGGGCCCACTGAAGCTTTCTTT.

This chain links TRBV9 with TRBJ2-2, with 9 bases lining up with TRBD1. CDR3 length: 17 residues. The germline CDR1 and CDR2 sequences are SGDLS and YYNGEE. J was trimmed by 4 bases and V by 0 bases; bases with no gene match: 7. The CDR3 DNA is TGTGCCAGCAGCGTAGGCCCTTCGACAGGGGGCACCGGGGAGCTGTTTTTT. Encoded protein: CASSVGPSTGGTGELFF.

The CDR3: CASSVDSGSSYNEQFF. The CDR3 region has the DNA TGTGCCAGCAGCGTAGACAGCGGTAGCTCCTACAATGAGCAGTTCTTC. This rearrangement joins TRBV9 to TRBJ2-1, with D possibly TRBD2 on 5 matching bases. The CDR3 is made up of 16 amino acids. V shed 0 bases and J shed 0 bases, with 10 bases lying between them. The germline V gene has CDR1 SGDLS and CDR2 YYNGEE.

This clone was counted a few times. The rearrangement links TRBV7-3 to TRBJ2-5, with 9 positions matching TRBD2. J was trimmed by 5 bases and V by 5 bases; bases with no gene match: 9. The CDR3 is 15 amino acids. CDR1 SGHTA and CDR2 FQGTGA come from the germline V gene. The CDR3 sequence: CASSRTSDLLETQYF. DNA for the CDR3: TGTGCCAGCAGCAGGACTAGCGACTTGCTCGAGACCCAGTACTTC.

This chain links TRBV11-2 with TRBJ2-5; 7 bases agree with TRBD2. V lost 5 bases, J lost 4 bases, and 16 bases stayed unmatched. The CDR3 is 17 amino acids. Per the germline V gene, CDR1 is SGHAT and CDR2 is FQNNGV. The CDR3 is CASSPYGAGVPGETQYF. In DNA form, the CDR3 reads TGTGCCAGCAGCCCATACGGGGCGGGAGTCCCCGGAGAGACCCAGTACTTC.

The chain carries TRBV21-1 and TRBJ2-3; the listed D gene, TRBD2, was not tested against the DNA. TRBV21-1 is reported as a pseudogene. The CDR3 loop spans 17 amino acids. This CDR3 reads CASSQGTSGRSTDTQYF. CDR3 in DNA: TGTGCCAGCAGCCAAGGGACTAGCGGGAGAAGCACAGATACGCAGTATTTT.

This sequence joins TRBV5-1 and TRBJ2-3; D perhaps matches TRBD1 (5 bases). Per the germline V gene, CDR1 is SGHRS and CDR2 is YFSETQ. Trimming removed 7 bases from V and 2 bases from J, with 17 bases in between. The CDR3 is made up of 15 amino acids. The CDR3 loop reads CASSTTVQNTDTQYF. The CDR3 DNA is TGCGCCAGCTCCACGACAGTCCAAAACACAGATACGCAGTATTTT.

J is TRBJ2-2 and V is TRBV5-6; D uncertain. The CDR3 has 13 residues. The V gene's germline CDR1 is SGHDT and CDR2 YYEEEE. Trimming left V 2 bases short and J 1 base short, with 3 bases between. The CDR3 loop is CASSFLNTGELFF. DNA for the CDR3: TGTGCCAGCAGCTTCCTGAACACCGGGGAGCTGTTTTTT.

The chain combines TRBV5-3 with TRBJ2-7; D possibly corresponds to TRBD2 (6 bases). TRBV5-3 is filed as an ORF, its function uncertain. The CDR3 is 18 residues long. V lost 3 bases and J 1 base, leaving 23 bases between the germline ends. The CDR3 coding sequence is TGTGCCAGAAGCTCATTGGATGCGGGACCTTATAAATCCTACGAGCAGTACTTC. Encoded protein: CARSSLDAGPYKSYEQYF.

CDR3 bases: TGTGCCAGCTCACCAAAGAGAACTAGCGGGGGGGCGTACGAGCAGTACTTC. It translates to CASSPKRTSGGAYEQYF. The chain joins TRBV18 to TRBJ2-7; 13 nucleotides line up with TRBD2. The germline CDR1 and CDR2 sequences are KGHSH and LQKENI. CDR3 length: 17 residues. J gave up 4 bases and V 2 bases, and 8 bases lay outside the gene matches.

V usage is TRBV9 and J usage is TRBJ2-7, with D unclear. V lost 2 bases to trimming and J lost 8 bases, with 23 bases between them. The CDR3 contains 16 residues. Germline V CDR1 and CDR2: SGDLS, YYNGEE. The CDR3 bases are TGTGCCAGCAGCGTCACATCGGATGGCGGCAGTTTCCAGCAGTACTTC. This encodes CASSVTSDGGSFQQYF. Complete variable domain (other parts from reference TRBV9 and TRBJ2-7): DSGVTQTPKHLITATGQRVTLRCSPRSGDLSVYWYQQSLDQGLQFLIQYYNGEERAKGNILERFSAQQFPDLHSELNLSSLELGDSALYFCASSVTSDGGSFQQYFGPGTRLTVT.

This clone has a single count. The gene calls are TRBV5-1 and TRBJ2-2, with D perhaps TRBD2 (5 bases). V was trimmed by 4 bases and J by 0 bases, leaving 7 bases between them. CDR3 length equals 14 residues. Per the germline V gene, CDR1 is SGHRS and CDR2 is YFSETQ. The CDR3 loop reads CASSGLSNTGELFF. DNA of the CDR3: TGCGCCAGCAGCGGACTGTCGAACACCGGGGAGCTGTTTTTT.

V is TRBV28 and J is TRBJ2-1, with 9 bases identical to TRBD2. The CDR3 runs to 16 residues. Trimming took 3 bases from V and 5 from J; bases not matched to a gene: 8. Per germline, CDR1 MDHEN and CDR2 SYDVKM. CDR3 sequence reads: CASSFPGRGRDNEQFF. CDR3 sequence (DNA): TGTGCCAGCAGTTTCCCTGGGCGCGGGAGGGACAATGAGCAGTTCTTC. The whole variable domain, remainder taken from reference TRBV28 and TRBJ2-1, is DVKVTQSSRYLVKRTGEKVFLECVQDMDHENMFWYRQDPGLGLRLIYFSYDVKMKEKGDIPEGYSVSREKKERFSLILESASTNQTSMYLCASSFPGRGRDNEQFFGPGTRLTVL.

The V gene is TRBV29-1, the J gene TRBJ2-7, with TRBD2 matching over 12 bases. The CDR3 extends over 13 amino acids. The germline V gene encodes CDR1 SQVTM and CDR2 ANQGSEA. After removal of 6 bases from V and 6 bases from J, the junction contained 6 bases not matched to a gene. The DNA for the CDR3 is TGCAGCGTCAGACTAGCGGGAGTTATCGAGCAGTACTTC. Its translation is CSVRLAGVIEQYF.

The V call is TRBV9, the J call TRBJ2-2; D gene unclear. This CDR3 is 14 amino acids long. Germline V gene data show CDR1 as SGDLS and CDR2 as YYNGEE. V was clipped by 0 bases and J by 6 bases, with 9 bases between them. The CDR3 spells CASSVGAPPGELFF. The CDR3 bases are TGTGCCAGCAGCGTAGGGGCGCCCCCCGGGGAGCTGTTTTTT.

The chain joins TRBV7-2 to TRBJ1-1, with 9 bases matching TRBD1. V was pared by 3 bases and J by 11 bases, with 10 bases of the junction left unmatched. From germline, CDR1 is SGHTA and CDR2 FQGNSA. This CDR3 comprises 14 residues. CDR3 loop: CASSFDGQGRSAFF. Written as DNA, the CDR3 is TGTGCCAGCAGCTTCGATGGACAGGGGCGGTCGGCTTTCTTT.